A selection of T cell receptor beta chains follows, all from one sample in a study of technical replicates of blood from four donors. Measured with immunoSEQ multiplex PCR; TCRdb has only the in-frame clones, and not every one. The sample has about 75,000 clones, roughly 89% seen once; the top ten hold about 0.36%. What was sequenced was T cells isolated from PBMCs. The receptors originated from a human donor in good health. Some clones in this sample may be carry-over from other donors' samples. The CDR3 runs from the conserved cysteine through the conserved F or W. D genes are given only for firm matches.

>TRBJ1-2|TRBV5-5|-
CASSLVAHSGYGYTF
>TRBJ2-3|TRBV7-6|TRBD2
CASSSTGLAGVRDPQYF
>TRBJ1-5|TRBV6-1|TRBD1
CASSEVTGARGNQPQHF
>TRBJ1-2|TRBV4-2|-
CASSRDGAVGNGYTF
>TRBJ1-2|TRBV11-2|-
CASSPLIGGGYTF
>TRBJ2-2|TRBV7-7|-
CASSLASATGELFF
>TRBJ2-1|TRBV28|-
CATQGGIGNEQFF
>TRBJ2-7|TRBV27|-
CASSLSAEPLFYEQYF
>TRBJ2-7|TRBV5-1|TRBD1
CATKDRESYEQYF
>TRBJ1-6|TRBV6-1|TRBD1
CASSDRDHSPLHF
>TRBJ2-1|TRBV13|TRBD1
CASSPQTGEDEQFF
>TRBJ2-7|TRBV18|TRBD1
CASSRPGTGGASYEQYF
>TRBJ2-7|TRBV29-1|-
CSVGGGTTYEQYF
>TRBJ1-1|TRBV5-6|-
CASSSRTQRTEAFF
>TRBJ1-5|TRBV27|-
CASSFRQAGGAQHF
>TRBJ2-2|TRBV4-1|-
CASSHVAGELFF
>TRBJ2-1|TRBV4-1|TRBD2
CASSHRTSGYNEQFF